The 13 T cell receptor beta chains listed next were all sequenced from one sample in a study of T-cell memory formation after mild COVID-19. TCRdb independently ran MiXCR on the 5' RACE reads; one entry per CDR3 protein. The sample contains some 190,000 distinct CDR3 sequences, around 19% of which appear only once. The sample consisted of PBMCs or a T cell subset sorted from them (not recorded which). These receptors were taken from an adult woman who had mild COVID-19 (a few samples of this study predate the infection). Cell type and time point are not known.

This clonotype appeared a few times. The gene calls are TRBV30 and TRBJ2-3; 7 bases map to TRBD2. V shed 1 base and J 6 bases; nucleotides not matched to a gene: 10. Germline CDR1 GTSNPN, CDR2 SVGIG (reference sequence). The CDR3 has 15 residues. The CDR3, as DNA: TGTGCCTGGAGTGAGGGGACGGGAGGTTACGATACGCAGTATTTT. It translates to CAWSEGTGGYDTQYF.

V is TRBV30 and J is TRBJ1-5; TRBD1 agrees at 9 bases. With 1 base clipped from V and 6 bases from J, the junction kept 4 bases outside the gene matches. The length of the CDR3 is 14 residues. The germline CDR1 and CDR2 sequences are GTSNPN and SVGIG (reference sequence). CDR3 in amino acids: CAWSGGQGSQPQHF. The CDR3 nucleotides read TGTGCCTGGAGTGGAGGACAGGGGAGTCAGCCCCAGCATTTT.

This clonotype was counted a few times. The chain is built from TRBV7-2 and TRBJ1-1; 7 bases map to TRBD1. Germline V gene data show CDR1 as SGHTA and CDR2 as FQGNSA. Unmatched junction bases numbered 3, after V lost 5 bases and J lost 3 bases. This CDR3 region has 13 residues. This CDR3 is CASSTDRDTEAFF. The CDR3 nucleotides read TGTGCCAGCAGCACCGACAGGGACACTGAAGCTTTCTTT.

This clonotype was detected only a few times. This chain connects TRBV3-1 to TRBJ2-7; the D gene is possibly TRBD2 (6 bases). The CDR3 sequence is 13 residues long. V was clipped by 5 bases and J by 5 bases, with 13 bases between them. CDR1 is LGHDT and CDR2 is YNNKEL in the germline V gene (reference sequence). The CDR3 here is CASSYDGEDEQYF. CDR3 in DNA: TGTGCCAGCAGCTACGACGGGGAGGACGAGCAGTACTTC.

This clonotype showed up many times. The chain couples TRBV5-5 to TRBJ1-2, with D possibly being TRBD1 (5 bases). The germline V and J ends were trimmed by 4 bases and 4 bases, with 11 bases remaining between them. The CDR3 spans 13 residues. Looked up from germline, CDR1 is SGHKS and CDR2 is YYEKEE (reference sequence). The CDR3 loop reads CASSPRVSYGYTF. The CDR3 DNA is TGTGCCAGCAGCCCCAGGGTGAGCTATGGCTACACCTTC.

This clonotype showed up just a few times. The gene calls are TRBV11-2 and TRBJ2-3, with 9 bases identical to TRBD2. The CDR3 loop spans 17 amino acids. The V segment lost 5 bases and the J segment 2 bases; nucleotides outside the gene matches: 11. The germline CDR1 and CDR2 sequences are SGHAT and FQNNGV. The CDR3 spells CASSTRTSVTLTDTQYF. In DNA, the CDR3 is TGTGCCAGCAGCACCCGGACTAGCGTTACCCTCACAGATACGCAGTATTTT.

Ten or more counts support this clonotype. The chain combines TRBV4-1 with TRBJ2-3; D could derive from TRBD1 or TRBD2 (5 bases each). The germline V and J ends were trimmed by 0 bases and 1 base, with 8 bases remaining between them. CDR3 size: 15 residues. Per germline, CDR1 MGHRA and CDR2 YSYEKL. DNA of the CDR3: TGCGCCAGCAGCCAAGATGGGACCCGCACAGATACGCAGTATTTT. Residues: CASSQDGTRTDTQYF.

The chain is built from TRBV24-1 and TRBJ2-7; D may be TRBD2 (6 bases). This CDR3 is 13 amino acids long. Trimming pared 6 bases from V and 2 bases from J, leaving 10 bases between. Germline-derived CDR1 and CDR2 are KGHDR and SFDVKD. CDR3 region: CATSLPGAYEQYF. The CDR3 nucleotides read TGTGCCACCAGTCTCCCGGGGGCCTACGAGCAGTACTTC.

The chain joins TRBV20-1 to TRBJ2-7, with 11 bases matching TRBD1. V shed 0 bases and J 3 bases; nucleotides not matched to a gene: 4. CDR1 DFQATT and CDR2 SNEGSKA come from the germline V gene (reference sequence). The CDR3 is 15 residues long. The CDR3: CSARDRDRGFYEQYF. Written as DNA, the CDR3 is TGCAGTGCTAGAGACCGGGACAGGGGGTTCTACGAGCAGTACTTC.

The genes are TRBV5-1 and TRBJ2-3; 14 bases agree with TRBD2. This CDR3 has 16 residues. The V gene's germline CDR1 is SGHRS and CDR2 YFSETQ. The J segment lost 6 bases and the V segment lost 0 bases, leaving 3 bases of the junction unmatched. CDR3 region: CASSLDGTSGSDTQYF. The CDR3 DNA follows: TGCGCCAGCAGCTTGGACGGGACTAGCGGGAGTGATACGCAGTATTTT.

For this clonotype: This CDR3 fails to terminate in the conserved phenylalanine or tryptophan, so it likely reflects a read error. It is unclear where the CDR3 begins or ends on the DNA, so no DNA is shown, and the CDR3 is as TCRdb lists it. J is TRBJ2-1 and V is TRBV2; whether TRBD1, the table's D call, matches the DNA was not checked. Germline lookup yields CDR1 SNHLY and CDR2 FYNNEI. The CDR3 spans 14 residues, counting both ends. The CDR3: CASSETGRVYAYRI.

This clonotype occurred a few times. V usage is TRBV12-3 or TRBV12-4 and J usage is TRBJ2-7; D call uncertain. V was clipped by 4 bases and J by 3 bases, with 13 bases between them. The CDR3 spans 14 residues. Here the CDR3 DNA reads TGTGCCAGCAGTTACAGCCGAGTCCTCTACGAGCAGTACTTC. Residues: CASSYSRVLYEQYF.

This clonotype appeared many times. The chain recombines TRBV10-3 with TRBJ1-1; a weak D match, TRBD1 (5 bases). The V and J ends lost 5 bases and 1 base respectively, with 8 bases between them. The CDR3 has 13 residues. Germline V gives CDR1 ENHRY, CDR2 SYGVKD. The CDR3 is CAISTGPNTEAFF. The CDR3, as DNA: TGTGCCATCAGTACAGGCCCGAACACTGAAGCTTTCTTT.